Following are 28 T cell receptor beta chains from one sample sequenced in a study of shared clonotypes between healthy human individuals. TCRdb's copy holds only in-frame clones and misses some; the assay was immunoSEQ multiplex PCR. This sample has approximately 440,000 clones; roughly three quarters occur once, and the top ten carry approximately 12%. Sequencing was done on a sample of PBMCs. These receptors were collected from a woman between 40 and 50 years old in good health. Some clones in this sample may be carry-over from other donors' samples.

This clone was picked up one time. A single base is all that separates this from a far larger clone, so a read error is likely. The same CDR3 can be traced to other DNA sequences in this sample. The genes are TRBV7-9 and TRBJ1-2; no definite D call. The germline V gene has CDR1 SEHNR and CDR2 FQNEAQ (reference sequence). The CDR3 length is 14 residues. The CDR3 DNA is TGCGCCAGCAGCTTAGCAGCCTCTAACTATGGCTACACCTTC. Encoded protein: CASSLAASNYGYTF.

The chain joins TRBV15 to TRBJ1-1; D unclear. Trimming left V 1 base short and J 1 base short, with 10 bases between. CDR1 is LNHNV and CDR2 is YYDKDF in the germline V gene (reference sequence). The CDR3 runs to 15 residues. The CDR3 loop is CATSRARLSNTEAFF. The DNA for the CDR3 is TGTGCCACCAGCAGAGCCCGGCTCTCGAACACTGAAGCTTTCTTT.

The chain is built from TRBV2 and TRBJ1-1, with 7 bases that match TRBD1. The CDR3 contains 18 residues. The germline V gene has CDR1 SNHLY and CDR2 FYNNEI. Trimming at V came to 5 bases and at J to 0 bases, leaving 15 bases not matched to a gene. The CDR3, as DNA: TGTGCCAGCAGTCCTTTCTTTTGGGACAGTCCCTTGAACACTGAAGCTTTCTTT. As protein: CASSPFFWDSPLNTEAFF.

The count of this clone is one. CDR3 in DNA: TGTGCCACCAGCAGAGACACAACCTCCTCGGAGCAGTACTTC. Its protein is CATSRDTTSSEQYF. This chain joins TRBV15 and TRBJ2-7; D is uncertain. V lost 0 bases to trimming and J lost 7 bases, with 13 bases between them. The length of the CDR3 is 14 residues. Germline lookup yields CDR1 LNHNV and CDR2 YYDKDF (reference sequence).

The chain joins TRBV25-1 to TRBJ2-5; possibly TRBD2 for D (5 bases). The V gene's germline CDR1 is MGHDK and CDR2 SYGVNS. The CDR3 length is 17 residues. The V gene lost 4 bases and the J gene lost 5 bases, with 23 bases spanning the gap. The chain's CDR3 is CASSGISGLRTGETQYF. CDR3 sequence (DNA): TGTGCCAGCAGTGGTATTTCCGGACTGAGGACGGGGGAGACCCAGTACTTC. Together with reference TRBV25-1 and TRBJ2-5, the CDR3 gives the full variable domain: EADIYQTPRYLVIGTGKKITLECSQTMGHDKMYWYQQDPGMELHLIHYSYGVNSTEKGDLSSESTVSRIRTEHFPLTLESARPSHTSQYLCASSGISGLRTGETQYFGPGTRLLVL.

The rearrangement links TRBV4-3 to TRBJ2-5, with D possibly called TRBD1 or TRBD2 (5 bases each). The J call may be in error: the DNA end matches TRBJ2-7 better. The CDR3 length is 15 residues. In germline, CDR1 is LGHNA, CDR2 YSLEER. The CDR3 DNA reads as TGCGCCAGCAGCCAAGGGTCAGGGAGATCCTACGAGCAGTACTTC. Amino acids: CASSQGSGRSYEQYF.

The rearrangement links TRBV15 to TRBJ1-1, with D perhaps matching TRBD1 (6 bases). Germline loops: CDR1 LNHNV, CDR2 YYDKDF (reference sequence). This CDR3 is built from 13 residues. V lost 3 bases and J lost 5, with 10 bases in between. The CDR3 reads CATSRGDTTEAFF. As DNA, the CDR3 is TGTGCCACCAGCAGGGGGGACACGACTGAAGCTTTCTTT.

The chain employs TRBV19 and TRBJ1-5; TRBD1 agrees at 7 bases. V shed 2 bases, J shed 6 bases, and the junction held 4 bases outside the gene matches. The CDR3 covers 14 residues. In germline, CDR1 is LNHDA, CDR2 SQIVND (reference sequence). The CDR3 coding sequence is TGTGCCAGTAGTATATTAGGGGGCGGTCAGCCCCAGCATTTT. This translates into CASSILGGGQPQHF.

With respect to this clone: A far more abundant clone sits one base away, making this likely a read error. The sample holds other DNA sequences that translate to the same CDR3. This chain uses TRBV29-1 with TRBJ2-2, with 7 bases lining up with TRBD1. The length of the CDR3 is 14 residues. Germline V gene lookup returns CDR1 SQVTM and CDR2 ANQGSEA. V gave up 7 bases and J gave up 4 bases; unmatched junction bases: 9. CDR3 sequence reads: CSGGDRGPTGELFF. CDR3 nucleotides: TGCAGCGGAGGGGACAGAGGGCCCACCGGGGAGCTGTTTTTT.

The chain has TRBV6-1 and TRBJ2-2, with 8 bases aligning to TRBD2. The CDR3 runs to 15 residues. Germline trimming cut 7 bases from V and 3 bases from J; bases unmatched to any gene: 7. Germline V lookup: CDR1 MNHNS, CDR2 SASEGT. The CDR3 here is CASIPGTSDTGELFF. The CDR3 nucleotides read TGTGCCAGCATCCCCGGGACTAGTGACACCGGGGAGCTGTTTTTT.

The table lists this clone with a count of one. A much larger clone lies a single base off, so this may be a read error. The rearrangement uses TRBV9 and TRBJ2-1; D is undetermined. The CDR3 is 16 residues long. The germline CDR1 and CDR2 sequences are SGDLS and YYNGEE. The CDR3 protein is CASSPRSVRGFNEQLF. The CDR3 DNA reads as TGTGCCAGCAGCCCCCGGTCAGTTAGAGGCTTCAATGAGCAGCTCTTC.

The table lists this clone with many counts. This sample also contains other DNA sequences that code for the same CDR3. The J gene is TRBJ1-2, the V gene TRBV2, with D possibly being TRBD1 (5 bases). The CDR3 has 13 amino acids. The V end lost 6 bases, the J end lost 5 bases, and 13 bases lay between the germline ends. The germline V gene has CDR1 SNHLY and CDR2 FYNNEI. CDR3 region: CASRMRAGYGYTF. The CDR3 bases are TGTGCCAGCAGGATGAGGGCAGGGTATGGCTACACCTTC.

This clone occurred many times. V and J are TRBV28 and TRBJ2-7; TRBD1 matches 9 bases. J was trimmed by 1 base and V by 6 bases; bases with no gene match: 10. Germline values: CDR1 MDHEN, CDR2 SYDVKM. The CDR3 has 16 amino acids. DNA for the CDR3: TGTGCCAGCAGAAACCCCTCCGGGACAGGGTCCTACGAGCAGTACTTC. Translated: CASRNPSGTGSYEQYF.

The V gene is TRBV7-2, the J gene TRBJ1-1; tentative D call: TRBD1 (6 bases). Germline V gives CDR1 SGHTA, CDR2 FQGNSA. The ends were cut back, 4 bases at V and 5 bases at J, with 11 bases in the middle. The length of the CDR3 is 13 residues. The CDR3 sequence is CASSSLDRTEAFF. The CDR3 DNA sequence: TGTGCCAGCAGCTCATTGGACAGAACTGAAGCTTTCTTT.

Notes on this clone: A read error may be the cause here, since a much bigger clone is one base away. The J gene is TRBJ2-7, the V gene TRBV7-2, with D perhaps TRBD1 (6 bases). There are 14 residues in the CDR3. Germline V lookup: CDR1 SGHTA, CDR2 FQGNSA. Trimming cost V 5 bases and J 3 bases, with 14 bases left between them. This CDR3 is CASSRTGIGYEQYF. The DNA for the CDR3 is TGTGCCAGCAGCCGAACAGGGATTGGCTACGAGCAGTACTTC.

Notes on this clone: A read error may explain this, as a much larger clone is one base away. The V call is TRBV6-1, the J call TRBJ2-7; 7 bases agree with TRBD2. With 8 bases clipped from V and 2 bases from J, the junction kept 9 bases outside the gene matches. Looked up from germline, CDR1 is MNHNS and CDR2 is SASEGT. The CDR3 extends over 14 amino acids. In DNA form, the CDR3 reads TGTGCCAGCCTGGGACTATCCGACCCCTACGAGCAGTACTTC. Protein product: CASLGLSDPYEQYF.

The chain uses TRBV13 and TRBJ2-5; 10 nucleotides agree with TRBD2. The CDR3 extends over 16 amino acids. The trim removed 2 bases at V and 5 bases at J, leaving 8 bases unmatched. Per the germline V gene, CDR1 is PRHDT and CDR2 is FYEKMQ (reference sequence). The CDR3 coding sequence is TGTGCCAGCAGCTTATCTAGCGGGAGATGGGGGGAGACCCAGTACTTC. Translating gives CASSLSSGRWGETQYF.

This clone came up a few times. The rearrangement joins TRBV7-9 to TRBJ2-7; D is unclear. The CDR3 sequence is 12 residues long. Trimming shortened V by 5 bases and J by 4 bases, and 9 bases separated the two germline ends. Germline-derived CDR1 and CDR2 are SEHNR and FQNEAQ (reference sequence). The chain's CDR3 is CASSLQTYEQYF. CDR3 bases: TGTGCCAGCAGCCTCCAGACATACGAGCAGTACTTC.

V is TRBV7-9 and J is TRBJ1-1; D gene ambiguous. Between the trimmed V and J ends, which lost 3 bases and 4 bases, there was a span of 9 bases. Germline values: CDR1 SEHNR, CDR2 FQNEAQ (reference sequence). The CDR3 contains 13 residues. CDR3 sequence reads: CASSFSVGTEAFF. The CDR3 DNA sequence: TGTGCCAGCAGCTTTTCGGTGGGCACTGAAGCTTTCTTT.

This clone was counted between two and nine times. This sequence joins TRBV5-1 and TRBJ1-1; D may be TRBD1 (5 bases). This CDR3 contains 14 residues. Germline values: CDR1 SGHRS, CDR2 YFSETQ. Between the trimmed V and J ends, which lost 4 bases and 1 base, there was a span of 11 bases. CDR3 DNA sequence: TGCGCCAGCAGCCGCGGGACTCAGAACACTGAAGCTTTCTTT. It translates to CASSRGTQNTEAFF.

This clone was detected a few times. The chain combines TRBV2 with TRBJ2-7; D perhaps matches TRBD2 (6 bases). Trimming pared 4 bases from V and 2 bases from J, leaving 12 bases between. Per the germline V gene, CDR1 is SNHLY and CDR2 is FYNNEI. This CDR3 has 14 amino acids. The chain's CDR3 is CASSVASEPYEQYF. The CDR3 nucleotides are TGTGCCAGCAGTGTGGCTAGCGAACCCTACGAGCAGTACTTC.

Turning to this clone: This sequence may be a read error, since a much larger clone differs from it by one base. The rearrangement links TRBV2 to TRBJ2-3; 7 nucleotides match TRBD2. The CDR3 has 15 residues. Germline CDR1 SNHLY, CDR2 FYNNEI. V lost 6 bases to trimming and J lost 0 bases; unmatched junction nucleotides: 6. CDR3 amino acids: CASSGAGTSTDTQYF. The DNA for the CDR3 is TGTGCCAGCAGCGGAGCGGGAACTAGCACAGATACGCAGTATTTT.

Comments on this clone: It may be a read error: a sequence one base away is much more abundant. This chain connects TRBV7-2 to TRBJ1-6, with D possibly TRBD1 on 6 matching bases. From germline, CDR1 is SGHTA and CDR2 FQGNSA. The CDR3 is made up of 15 amino acids. DNA for the CDR3: TGTGCCAGCAGCTTAAACAGGGATGGGAGTTCACTCCTCCACTTT. It yields the protein CASSLNRDGSSLLHF. The whole variable domain, remainder taken from reference TRBV7-2 and TRBJ1-6, is GAGVSQSPSNKVTEKGKDVELRCDPISGHTALYWYRQSLGQGLEFLIYFQGNSAPDKSGLPSDRFSAERTGGSVSTLTIQRTQQEDSAVYLCASSLNRDGSSLLHFGNGTRLTVT.

Here the CDR3 DNA reads TGCGCCAGCAGTGTGAGCGTGGGGGCAACAGATACGCAGTATTTT. Protein product: CASSVSVGATDTQYF. The chain couples TRBV10-1 to TRBJ2-3, with a weak D call TRBD1 (6 bases). V gave up 4 bases and J gave up 3 bases, with 14 bases separating them. This CDR3 has 15 residues. From germline, CDR1 is WNHNN and CDR2 SYGVQD (reference sequence).

This sequence joins TRBV7-3 and TRBJ2-1; no definite D call. The V end was cut by 1 base, the J end by 4 bases, with 5 bases between. The germline V gene has CDR1 SGHTA and CDR2 FQGTGA. The CDR3 contains 13 residues. The CDR3 protein is CASSLNEYNEQFF. The CDR3 DNA reads as TGTGCCAGCAGCTTAAATGAGTACAATGAGCAGTTCTTC.

The chain carries TRBV5-1 and TRBJ1-2, with 11 bases lining up with TRBD1. Germline V lookup: CDR1 SGHRS, CDR2 YFSETQ. The CDR3 covers 19 residues. V shed 5 bases and J 8 bases; nucleotides not matched to a gene: 23. The CDR3 loop reads CASRGEGRGQGALYSGYTF. The CDR3 nucleotides are TGCGCCAGCAGAGGAGAGGGGAGAGGACAGGGGGCCCTTTATTCCGGCTACACCTTC.

The chain carries TRBV21-1 and TRBJ1-5; no DNA check was done on the table's D call, TRBD1. TRBV21-1 is classified as a pseudogene. This CDR3 has 20 amino acids. The CDR3 DNA reads as TGTGCCAGCAGCAAAGGTGCACAGGGAGCTCTCCCGAGGAGCAATCAGCCCCAGCATTTT. Translating it yields CASSKGAQGALPRSNQPQHF.

The rearrangement uses TRBV29-1 and TRBJ2-5; 9 nucleotides align to TRBD1. This CDR3 spans 14 amino acids. Germline V gene data show CDR1 as SQVTM and CDR2 as ANQGSEA. CDR3 sequence (DNA): TGCAGTCTATCGACAGGGGGTCCGTTTGAGACCCAGTACTTC. It translates to CSLSTGGPFETQYF.